The count of the clone carrying this TCR beta chain is one. This sample is part of a study of blood T cell repertoires in COVID-19. Germline V gives CDR1 PRHDT, CDR2 FYEKMQ (reference sequence). Trimming pared 0 bases from V and 11 bases from J, leaving 13 bases between. This CDR3 is 14 amino acids long. Authors' processing steps: Reference gene primer amplification yielded estimated nucleated cell counts. TCRdb's copy holds only in-frame clones and misses some; the assay was immunoSEQ multiplex PCR. From that table come the V and J calls and clone size; the DNA was used to work out D and trimming. Of 300,000 to 350,000 clones in the sample, roughly 90% were seen once.

The chain recombines TRBV13 with TRBJ1-4; D is unresolved. This TCR was recovered from a woman between 65 and 79 years old with COVID-19, enrolled during active disease. Sequenced sample: peripheral blood. The CDR3 is CASSLGLGRRKLFF. CDR3 DNA: TGTGCCAGCAGCTTAGGCCTCGGCAGGCGTAAACTGTTTTTT.